The clone carrying this T cell receptor (beta chain) was observed at least ten times. A single record per CDR3 protein comes from TCRdb applying MiXCR to the RACE reads. This sample has more than 250,000 distinct CDR3 sequences, with just under 8% found just once. Losses at the gene ends were 8 bases for V and 3 bases for J; bases not matched to a gene: 7. The CDR3 runs 15 residues. CDR1 and CDR2 from the germline V gene are SGHVS and FNYEAQ. Specified time point: pre-sensitization, week 0. Regarding treatment: therapeutic diphenylcyclopropenone sensitization with weekly scalp DPC. This record comes from a study of human T cells and chemical hapten exposure.

The starting material was whole blood, obtained in connection with sensitization to the hapten diphenylcyclopropenone (DPC). The chain employs TRBV7-6 and TRBJ2-2, with TRBD1 identical over 9 bases. The origin of this receptor is a man aged 18 to 30 with alopecia areata. Some clones in this sample may be carry-over from other donors' samples. CDR3: CASRGTGRDTGELFF. In DNA form, the CDR3 reads TGTGCCAGCCGGGGGACAGGGAGGGACACCGGGGAGCTGTTTTTT.